In this sample, the clone carrying this T cell receptor beta chain turned up once. This sample is drawn from a study of regulatory T cells in long-lasting Graves disease. Assembly of TCR beta libraries relied on iRepertoire HTBI primers together with Arm-PCR of CDR3 regions. TCRdb ran MiXCR on the multiplex PCR reads and lists one entry per CDR3 protein. The data show about 420,000 distinct CDR3 sequences, about a sixth seen once. Time point denoted: newly diagnosed GD, antithyroid drugs for less than 3 months. RNA isolated from PBMCs was used to make the TCR library. These data also formed part of another study, on T cells in Graves' hyperthyroidism and ophthalmopathy. That study adds: Using the HTBI primer set, a first-round RT-PCR was run on the TCR CDR3.

This sequence was found in a young woman with Graves disease. The sequencing used peripheral blood mononuclear cells (PBMCs), collected at new diagnosis, from a patient treated with antithyroid drugs.

The CDR3 loop reads CASTPLAGETGELFF. The CDR3 nucleotides read TGTGCCAGTACCCCCCTAGCGGGAGAAACCGGGGAGCTGTTTTTT. This rearrangement joins TRBV19 to TRBJ2-2, with 10 bases fitting TRBD2. The CDR3 is 15 residues long. Trimming at V came to 7 bases and at J to 5 bases, leaving 7 bases not matched to a gene. The germline V gene encodes CDR1 LNHDA and CDR2 SQIVND (reference sequence).